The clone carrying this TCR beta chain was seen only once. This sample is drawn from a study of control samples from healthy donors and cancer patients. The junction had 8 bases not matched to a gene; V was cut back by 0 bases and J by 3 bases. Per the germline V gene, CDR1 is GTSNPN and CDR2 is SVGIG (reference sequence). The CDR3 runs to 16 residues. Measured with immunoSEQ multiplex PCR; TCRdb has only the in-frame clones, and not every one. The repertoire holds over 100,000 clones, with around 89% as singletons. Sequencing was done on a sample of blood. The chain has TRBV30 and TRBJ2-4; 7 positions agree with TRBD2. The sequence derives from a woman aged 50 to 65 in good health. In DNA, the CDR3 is TGTGCCTGGAGTGTAGGCCCTGGGAGGGGCAAAAACATTCAGTACTTC. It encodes CAWSVGPGRGKNIQYF.